This entry describes one T cell receptor beta chain. The entry originates in a study of blood T cell repertoires in COVID-19. Across the study: T cells, B-cell-depleted T cells, or PBMCs provided the cDNA or gDNA that served as material.

The germline CDR1 and CDR2 sequences are SGHTA and FQGNSA. Trimming cost V 1 base and J 6 bases; bases outside gene matches: 9. The CDR3 runs 18 residues. Clones were sequenced by immunoSEQ multiplex PCR, and TCRdb holds only the in-frame ones, with some missing. The sample has 120,000 to 150,000 clones, more than 75% seen once. V and J are TRBV7-2 and TRBJ2-1; 13 bases map to TRBD2. Sequenced material: peripheral blood. This sequence was found in a man in his sixties with acute or convalescent COVID-19. The CDR3 region is CASSLGLPLAGGPNEQFF. CDR3 nucleotide sequence: TGTGCCAGCAGCTTAGGTCTTCCACTAGCGGGAGGGCCCAATGAGCAGTTCTTC.